This TCR beta chain was observed in a study of blood T cell repertoires in COVID-19 (dated by TCRdb to 2018 to 2020). For the study in its entirety: Collaborator samples came from the United States, Italy and Spain and covered acute and convalescent phases of COVID-19. The material from the prospective study consisted of cDNA or gDNA derived from T cells, B-cell-depleted T cells, or PBMCs. The samples were drawn from the first 160 participants of the ongoing ImmuneRACE study and from roughly 1,300 subjects provided by 6 global collaborators. Deeply sampled blood TCRbeta repertoires from subjects exposed to, actively infected with, or recovered from COVID-19 were included in the dataset. Where available, HLA class I and class II types were taken from metadata supplied by the sample provider and were not determined by assay-based typing. The repertoires were released in a freely available public database meant as a resource for research on the immune response to SARS-CoV-2. The sample metadata nearly always contained a de-identified subject ID, COVID-19 status, age in years and sex.

The collaborating institutions used their own protocols to collect whole blood in K2EDTA tubes. For TCRbeta analysis, collaborator samples were shipped as frozen whole blood, as isolated PBMCs, or as DNA extracted from either sample type. As concerns this clone: No antigen is known for it. No much larger clone is present one base from it, and per-base qualities are unavailable.

Here is what the overall study found, with its caveats: Clinical and demographic metadata were provided uncurated, with the amount varying by source and participant.

The CDR3, cysteine through phenylalanine, is 13 amino acids long. CDR3 DNA only is kept here, 39 bases in frame from base 1. The V and J ends are trimmed by 8 bases and 4 bases, leaving 14 bases between them. CDR1 and CDR2, per the germline V gene, are MNHEY and SVGAGI. The immunoSEQ Assay, a bias-controlled multiplex PCR, was used to amplify TCRbeta CDR3 regions from genomic DNA. Per the original workflow: The number of nucleated cells in each sample was estimated by amplification of reference gene primers within the assay. Sequence reads were collapsed and filtered to measure the absolute abundance of every unique TCRbeta CDR3 rearrangement. For each sample, productive Simpson clonality was calculated by taking the square root of Simpson's diversity index across productive rearrangements. Sourced from immuneACCESS, this table was stored by TCRdb with only in-frame sequences that have V and J called. A share of the clones is absent; for the studies checked, an unresolved V gene accounts for under half, and the remainder has no known explanation. That table furnishes V, J and clone size, whereas the DNA furnished D and trimming. The sample table holds roughly 170,000 clones, of which 86% were seen once. Jointly, the top ten make up more than 20% of the sample.

This chain is built from TRBV6-5 and TRBJ2-5; TRBD2 might be the D gene, on 5 matching bases. This clonotype was sampled from a man between 65 and 80 years old with active or convalescent COVID-19. Material for sequencing was peripheral blood. CDR3 reads: CASEVRGTETQYF. In nucleotides, the sequence is TGTGCCAGCGAGGTCCGGGGTACAGAGACCCAGTACTTC.